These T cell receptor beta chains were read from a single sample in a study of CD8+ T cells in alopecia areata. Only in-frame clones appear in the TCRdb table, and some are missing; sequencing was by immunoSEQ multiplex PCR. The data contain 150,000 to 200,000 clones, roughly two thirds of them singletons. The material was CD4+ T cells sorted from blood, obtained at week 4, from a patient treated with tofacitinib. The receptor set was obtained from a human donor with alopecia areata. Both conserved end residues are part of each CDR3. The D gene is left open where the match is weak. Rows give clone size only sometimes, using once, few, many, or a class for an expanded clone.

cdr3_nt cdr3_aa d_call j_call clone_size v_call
TGTGCCAGCTCCTCGCGGGGAAAAGAGACCCAGTACTTC CASSSRGKETQYF - TRBJ2-5 - TRBV5-6
TGTGCCAGCAGCACAGGGGTCTTC CASSTGVF TRBD1 TRBJ2-1 - TRBV7-2
TGCAGCGTCGAACAGGGATATGGCTACACCTTC CSVEQGYGYTF - TRBJ1-2 - TRBV29-1
TGCGCCAGCAAGAGCATATCCACCAATTCACCCCTCCACTTT CASKSISTNSPLHF - TRBJ1-6 - TRBV5-1
TGTGCCTGGTCGGTCTTACCGGATGAAAAACTGTTTTTT CAWSVLPDEKLFF - TRBJ1-4 - TRBV30
TGCAGCGTTGAGGGAGGGGTCAAGGGAGATACGCAGTATTTT CSVEGGVKGDTQYF TRBD2 TRBJ2-3 - TRBV29-1
TGTGCCAGCAGTGCACCAGCAGGGATAGCTTTCTTT CASSAPAGIAFF - TRBJ1-1 - TRBV25-1
TGCAGCGTTGACGCCAGCACAGATACGCAGTATTTT CSVDASTDTQYF - TRBJ2-3 - TRBV29-1
TGTGCCAGCAACCAGGGACAGGGCATTTCCACCGGGGAGCTGTTTTTT CASNQGQGISTGELFF TRBD1 TRBJ2-2 - TRBV7-9
TGTGCCAGCAGCAAAGGCGCGTACAATGAGCAGTTCTTC CASSKGAYNEQFF - TRBJ2-1 - TRBV7-2
TGCAGCGTTAAAGGGACCGCAACTAACTATGGCTACACCTTC CSVKGTATNYGYTF - TRBJ1-2 few TRBV29-1
TGCGCCAGCAGCTCCTGGGGGCGGAGCACAGATACGCAGTATTTT CASSSWGRSTDTQYF - TRBJ2-3 once TRBV5-1
TGCGCCAGCAGCCAAGTAGTCGGAGCAACTAATGAAAAACTGTTTTTT CASSQVVGATNEKLFF - TRBJ1-4 many TRBV4-3
TGTGCCAGCAGCTTAGTAATAGGGACTAGCAAAGACAATGAGCAGTTCTTC CASSLVIGTSKDNEQFF TRBD2 TRBJ2-1 - TRBV7-3
TGCAGCGCCACCGACGCGGTATTATACGAGCAGTACTTC CSATDAVLYEQYF - TRBJ2-7 - TRBV29-1
TGCGCCAGCAGCCGAGGCCTGCCAGGGGGGACTGAAGCTTTCTTT CASSRGLPGGTEAFF TRBD1 TRBJ1-1 - TRBV4-3
TGTGCCTGGAGTGCCGGGACAAAAAATTCACCCCTCCACTTT CAWSAGTKNSPLHF - TRBJ1-6 - TRBV30
TGCAGCGTCGCTTTTAAAAATTACAATGAGCAGTTCTTC CSVAFKNYNEQFF - TRBJ2-1 - TRBV29-1
TGTGCCTGGAGGGGCGGGGAGACTGAAGCTTTCTTT CAWRGGETEAFF - TRBJ1-1 - TRBV30
TGTGCCAGCACCCACGCGGGGGCGCCTAGAAACACAGATACGCAGTATTTT CASTHAGAPRNTDTQYF - TRBJ2-3 few TRBV27
TGTGCCAGCAGTGCCGGGGCACAAGAGACCCAGTACTTC CASSAGAQETQYF - TRBJ2-5 - TRBV25-1
TGTGCCAGCACCTGGAGGGGGGAAGATAATTCACCCCTCCACTTT CASTWRGEDNSPLHF - TRBJ1-6 - TRBV11-2
TGTGCCAGCGGGACTAGGAGCACAGATACGCAGTATTTT CASGTRSTDTQYF TRBD2 TRBJ2-3 - TRBV27
TGTGCTTACAAGCGGGGATCGAAAGATACGCAGTATTTT CAYKRGSKDTQYF TRBD2 TRBJ2-3 - TRBV5-4
TGTGCCTGGAGGGACAGGGCCAAAACAGATACGCAGTATTTT CAWRDRAKTDTQYF TRBD1 TRBJ2-3 - TRBV30
TGTGCCAGCAGCGTAGGGGCGGGGCTAGCCAAAAACATTCAGTACTTC CASSVGAGLAKNIQYF - TRBJ2-4 few TRBV9
TGTGCCAGCAGTCTACTAGCGGGGGCTGCCGAGCAGTACTTC CASSLLAGAAEQYF TRBD2 TRBJ2-7 - TRBV2
TGTGCCAGTAGTATAGATCCTACAGGGGTGGTTACAGATACGCAGTATTTT CASSIDPTGVVTDTQYF TRBD1 TRBJ2-3 few TRBV19
TGCGCCAGCACCGTCAGTGGCTCTGGGGCCAACGTCCTGACTTTC CASTVSGSGANVLTF - TRBJ2-6 - TRBV5-1
TGTGCCACCAGGAAGCCGGGACTAGCCTACAATGAGCAGTTCTTC CATRKPGLAYNEQFF TRBD2 TRBJ2-1 once TRBV15
TGTGCCTGGAGTGTAAAATTCGAGCAGTTCTTC CAWSVKFEQFF - TRBJ2-1 - TRBV30
TGCAGCGTAAACAGACAGGTGGGGAACACTGAAGCTTTCTTT CSVNRQVGNTEAFF - TRBJ1-1 - TRBV29-1
TGTGCCAGCAGTTACTCGAGGCGACCCGAGGGCTACACCTTC CASSYSRRPEGYTF - TRBJ1-2 - TRBV6-5
TGTGCCAGTAGTAATGTGTTCGGGGGTTCCCCCAAAAACATTCAGTACTTC CASSNVFGGSPKNIQYF - TRBJ2-4 few TRBV19
TGCAGCGCCGCTTGGACTACCCTACAAGAGACCCAGTACTTC CSAAWTTLQETQYF - TRBJ2-5 - TRBV29-1